This T cell receptor (beta chain) emerged from a study of cytomegalovirus exposure and HLA in healthy donors. Between the trimmed V and J ends, which lost 9 bases and 7 bases, there was a span of 22 bases. The CDR3 has 15 residues. Germline CDR1 reads MNHNS; CDR2 reads SASEGT. Use of 60 Vbeta and 13 Jbeta primers characterized the PCR. Using immunoSEQ multiplex PCR, the repertoire was profiled, and TCRdb retains in-frame clones only, with some absent. The sample records 150,000 or so clones, approximately 80% being singletons. A note on this clone: The target antigen is unknown.

General study points: Presence/absence results assume similar sequencing depth per donor, which may not hold. Apparent HLA restriction characterized most CMV-associated TCR beta chains in a later analysis.

Sequenced material: PBMCs. The chain couples TRBV6-1 to TRBJ1-5, with D maybe TRBD1 (5 bases). The receptor comes from a man aged 30 to 45 in good health and CMV-seropositive. In DNA, the CDR3 is TGTGCCAGTACTCGCACAGGCGCTCTCGGCCAGCCCCAGCATTTT. It codes for CASTRTGALGQPQHF.